This T cell receptor beta chain originates from a study of blood T cell repertoires in COVID-19. Study-wide background: Some COVID-19 samples were acute and others convalescent; all came from the United States, Italy and Spain. In each case, the material was cDNA or gDNA derived from T cells, B-cell-depleted T cells, or PBMCs.

Seattle enrolled patients during active infection and tracked them longitudinally. As processed by the authors: Estimates of nucleated cell counts were drawn from the amplification of reference gene primers. Only in-frame clones appear in the TCRdb table, and some are missing; sequencing was by immunoSEQ multiplex PCR. V, J and clone size are those of that table, while D and trimming were read from the DNA. The data contain around 210,000 clones, 65% to 90% of them seen just once; the ten biggest clones take up roughly 5%. CDR3 length: 15 residues. V was shortened by 1 base and J by 1 base, with 8 bases between the two germline ends. Germline V gene data show CDR1 as SGHTS and CDR2 as YDEGEE.

The specimen sequenced was peripheral blood. This sequence joins TRBV5-8 and TRBJ2-2, with D possibly matching TRBD1 (5 bases). The sequence came from a man over 45 with COVID-19, enrolled during active disease. CDR3 region: CASSLITGNTGELFF. DNA for the CDR3: TGTGCCAGCAGCTTGATAACAGGGAACACCGGGGAGCTGTTTTTT.